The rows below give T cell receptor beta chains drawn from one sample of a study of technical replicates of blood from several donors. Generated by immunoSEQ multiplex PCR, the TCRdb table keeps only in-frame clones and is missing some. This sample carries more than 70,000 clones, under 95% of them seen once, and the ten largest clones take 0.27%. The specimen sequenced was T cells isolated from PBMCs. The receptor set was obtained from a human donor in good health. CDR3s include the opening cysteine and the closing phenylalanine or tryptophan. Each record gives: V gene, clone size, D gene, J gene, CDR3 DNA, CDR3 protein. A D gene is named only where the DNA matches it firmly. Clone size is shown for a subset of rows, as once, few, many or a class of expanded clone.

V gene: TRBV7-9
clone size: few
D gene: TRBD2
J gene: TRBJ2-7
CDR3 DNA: TGTGCCAGCAGCTTAGTGAGGGCTAGCGGGAGCCCCTACGAGCAGTACTTC
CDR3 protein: CASSLVRASGSPYEQYF

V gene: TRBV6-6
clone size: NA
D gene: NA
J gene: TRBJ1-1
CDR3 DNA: TGTGCCAGCAGTTACGATTATATTAGGGGCTACACTGAAGCTTTCTTT
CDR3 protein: CASSYDYIRGYTEAFF

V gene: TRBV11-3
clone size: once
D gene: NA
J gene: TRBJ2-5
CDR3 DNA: TGTGCCAGCAGCTTAGAGCAGGGGAGTACGGAGACCCAGTACTTC
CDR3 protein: CASSLEQGSTETQYF

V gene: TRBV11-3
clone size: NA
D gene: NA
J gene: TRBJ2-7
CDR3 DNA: TGTGCCAGCAGCTTCACCAAGGGGGTTTTCTCCTACGAGCAGTACTTC
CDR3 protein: CASSFTKGVFSYEQYF

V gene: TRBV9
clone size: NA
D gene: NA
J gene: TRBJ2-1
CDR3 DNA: TGTGCCAGCAGCGCTCCCCGACTCCGGGAGCAGTTCTTC
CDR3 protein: CASSAPRLREQFF

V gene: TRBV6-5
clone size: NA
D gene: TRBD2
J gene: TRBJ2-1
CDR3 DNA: TGTGCCAGCAGTTACTCGAGGACTAGCTCCTACAATGAGCAGTTCTTC
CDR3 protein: CASSYSRTSSYNEQFF

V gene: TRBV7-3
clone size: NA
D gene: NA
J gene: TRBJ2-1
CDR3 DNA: TGTGCCAGCAGCTTAGGCAGGGGCGCGTACAATGAGCAGTTCTTC
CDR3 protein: CASSLGRGAYNEQFF

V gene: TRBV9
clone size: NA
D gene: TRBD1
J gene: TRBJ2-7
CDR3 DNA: TGTGCCAGCAGCGTAGCTAAAGGGACAGGCGCATGGGACGAGCAGTACTTC
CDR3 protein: CASSVAKGTGAWDEQYF

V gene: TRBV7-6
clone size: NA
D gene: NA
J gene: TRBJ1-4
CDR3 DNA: TGTGCCAGCAGCTTAGGGGACGGGGGTGAGGAAAAACTGTTTTTT
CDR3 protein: CASSLGDGGEEKLFF

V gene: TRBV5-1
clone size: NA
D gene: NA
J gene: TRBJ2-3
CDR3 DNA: TGCGCCAGCAGCTTGGTTACAGATACAGATACGCAGTATTTT
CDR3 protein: CASSLVTDTDTQYF

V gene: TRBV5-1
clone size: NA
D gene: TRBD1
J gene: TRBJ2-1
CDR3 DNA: TGCGCCAGGTTGGGTCCCGGGACAGAAAAGAATGAGCAGTTCTTC
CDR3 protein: CARLGPGTEKNEQFF

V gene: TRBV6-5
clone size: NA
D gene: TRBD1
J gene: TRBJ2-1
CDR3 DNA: TGTGCCAGCAGTTCTTCAATCCGGGACAGGTACAATGAGCAGTTCTTC
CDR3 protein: CASSSSIRDRYNEQFF

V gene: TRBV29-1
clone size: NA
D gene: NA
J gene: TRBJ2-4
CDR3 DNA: TGCAGCGTTGAGCCGCCAGGGCTAAAAAACATTCAGTACTTC
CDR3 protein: CSVEPPGLKNIQYF

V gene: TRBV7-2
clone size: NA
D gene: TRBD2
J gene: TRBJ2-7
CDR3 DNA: TGTGCCAGCAGCCAGGGGATAGCGGGAGGCTACGAGCAGTACTTC
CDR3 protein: CASSQGIAGGYEQYF

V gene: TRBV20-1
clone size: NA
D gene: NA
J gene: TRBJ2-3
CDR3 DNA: TGCGGCTCCTGGGGCGGAGATACGCAGTATTTT
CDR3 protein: CGSWGGDTQYF

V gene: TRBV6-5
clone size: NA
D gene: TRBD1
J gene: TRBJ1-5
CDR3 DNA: TGTGCCAGCAGTTACTCGGGACAGTCCAATCAGCCCCAGCATTTT
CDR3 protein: CASSYSGQSNQPQHF

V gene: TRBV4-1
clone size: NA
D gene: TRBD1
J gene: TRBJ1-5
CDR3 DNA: TGCGCCAGCAGCCCGGTTTACCGGGACAGGCACCAGCATTTT
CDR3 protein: CASSPVYRDRHQHF

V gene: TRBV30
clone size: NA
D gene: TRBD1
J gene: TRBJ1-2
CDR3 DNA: TGTGCCTGGACATCGATCAGGGGGCTCAGGGGCTACACCTTC
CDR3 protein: CAWTSIRGLRGYTF

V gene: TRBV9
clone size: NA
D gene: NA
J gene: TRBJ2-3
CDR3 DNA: TGTGCCAGCAGCGTTATAGCGGGCACAGATACGCAGTATTTT
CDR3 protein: CASSVIAGTDTQYF

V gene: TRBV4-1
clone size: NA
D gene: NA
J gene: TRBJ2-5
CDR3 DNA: TGCGCCAGCAGCCGAACTGTGGGGCCGGCGGAGACCCAGTACTTC
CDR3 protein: CASSRTVGPAETQYF

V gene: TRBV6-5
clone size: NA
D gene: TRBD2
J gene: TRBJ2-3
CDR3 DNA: TGTGCCAGCAGTCAACTAGCGCCGCCCCTTACGCAGTATTTT
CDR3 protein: CASSQLAPPLTQYF

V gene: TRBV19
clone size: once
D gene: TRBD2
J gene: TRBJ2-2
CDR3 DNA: TGTGCCAGTAGTCCCCCGGTGGGGGGGGTAGGGGAGCTGTTTTTT
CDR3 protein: CASSPPVGGVGELFF

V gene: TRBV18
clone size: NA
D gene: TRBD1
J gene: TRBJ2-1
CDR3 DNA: TGTGCCAGCTCAGAGACCTATGGGACAGGGGAGGACAATGAGCAGTTCTTC
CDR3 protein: CASSETYGTGEDNEQFF

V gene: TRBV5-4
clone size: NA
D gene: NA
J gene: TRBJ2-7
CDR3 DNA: TGTGCCAGCAGCTTGGCCCGAGACGAGCAGTACTTC
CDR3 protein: CASSLARDEQYF

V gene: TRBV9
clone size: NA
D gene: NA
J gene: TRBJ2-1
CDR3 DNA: TGTGCCAGCAGCCTAGACTCAAGCTCCTACAATGAGCAGTTCTTC
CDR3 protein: CASSLDSSSYNEQFF

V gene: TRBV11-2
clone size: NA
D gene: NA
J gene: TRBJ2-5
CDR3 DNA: TGTGCCAGCAGCTTAGATCGCGGAGGGCTCGGTGTGACCCAGTACTTC
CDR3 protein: CASSLDRGGLGVTQYF

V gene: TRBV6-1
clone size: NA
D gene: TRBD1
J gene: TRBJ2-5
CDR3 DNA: TGTGCCAGCAGTGAAGGACAGGGGATCCAAGAGACCCAGTACTTC
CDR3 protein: CASSEGQGIQETQYF

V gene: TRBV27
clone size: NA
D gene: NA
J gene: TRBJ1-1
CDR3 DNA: TGTGCCAGCAGTTCCAAGAACACTGAAGCTTTCTTT
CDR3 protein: CASSSKNTEAFF

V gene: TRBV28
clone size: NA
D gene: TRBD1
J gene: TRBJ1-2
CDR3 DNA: TGTGCCAGCATCCTACAGGGGGGGGCGTATGGCTACACCTTC
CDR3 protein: CASILQGGAYGYTF

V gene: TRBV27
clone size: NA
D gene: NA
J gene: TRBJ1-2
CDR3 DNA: TGTGCCAGCAGCGCTGACCGTTTAACCGGGGGAAACTATGGCTACACCTTC
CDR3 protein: CASSADRLTGGNYGYTF

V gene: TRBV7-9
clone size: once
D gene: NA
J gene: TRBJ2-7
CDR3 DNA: TGTGCCAGCAGCCTATTCTACTACGAGCAGTACTTC
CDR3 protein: CASSLFYYEQYF

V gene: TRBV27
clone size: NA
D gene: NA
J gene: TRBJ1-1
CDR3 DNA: TGTGCCAGCAGTTTGGGCAGGAACACTGAAGCTTTCTTT
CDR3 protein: CASSLGRNTEAFF

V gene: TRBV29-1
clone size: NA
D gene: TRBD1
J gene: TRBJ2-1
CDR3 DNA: TGCAGCTTTAATACGGGACAGAGGGCCAATGAGCAGTTCTTC
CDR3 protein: CSFNTGQRANEQFF

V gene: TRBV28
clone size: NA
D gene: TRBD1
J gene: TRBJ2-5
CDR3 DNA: TGTGCCAGCATCCCAAGGACAGGGATTGAAGAGACCCAGTACTTC
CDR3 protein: CASIPRTGIEETQYF

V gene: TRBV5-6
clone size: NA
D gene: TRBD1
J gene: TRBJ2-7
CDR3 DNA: TGTGCCAGCAGCTCTGTTGTACAGGGGCGAAAGTCCTACGAGCAGTACTTC
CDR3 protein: CASSSVVQGRKSYEQYF

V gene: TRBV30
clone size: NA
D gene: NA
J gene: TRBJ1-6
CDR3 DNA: TGTGCCAGCGGGCCGATCCCCCTCCACTTT
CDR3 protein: CASGPIPLHF

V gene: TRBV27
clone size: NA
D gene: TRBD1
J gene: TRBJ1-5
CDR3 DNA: TGTGCCAGCAGTCAAAACTCCGGGACAGGGCTAAATCAGCCCCAGCATTTT
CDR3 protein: CASSQNSGTGLNQPQHF

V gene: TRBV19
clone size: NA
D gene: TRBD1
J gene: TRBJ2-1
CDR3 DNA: TGTGCCAGTAGTATGGCCAAACAGGGGACCAATGAGCAGTTCTTC
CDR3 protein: CASSMAKQGTNEQFF

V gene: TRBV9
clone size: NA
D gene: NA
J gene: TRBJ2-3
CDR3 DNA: TGTGCCAGCAGCGAGGGGGGGCGTAGCACAGATACGCAGTATTTT
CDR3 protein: CASSEGGRSTDTQYF

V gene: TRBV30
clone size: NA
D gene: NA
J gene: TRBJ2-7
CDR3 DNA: TGTGCCTGGAGTGTAAGCGTCAGAACCTACGAGCAGTACTTC
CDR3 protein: CAWSVSVRTYEQYF

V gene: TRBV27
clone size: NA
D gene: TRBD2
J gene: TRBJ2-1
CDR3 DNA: TGTGCCAGCACCGAACTAGCGGGTTCCTACAATGAGCAGTTCTTC
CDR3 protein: CASTELAGSYNEQFF

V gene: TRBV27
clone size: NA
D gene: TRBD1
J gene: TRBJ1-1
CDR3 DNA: TGTGCCAGCAAAGTCGCCACAGGGGGGACTGAAGCTTTCTTT
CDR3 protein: CASKVATGGTEAFF

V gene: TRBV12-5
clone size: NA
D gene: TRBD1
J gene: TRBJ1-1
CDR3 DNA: TGTGCTAGTGGTTTCCGGCAGGGACAGATCACTGAAGCTTTCTTT
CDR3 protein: CASGFRQGQITEAFF

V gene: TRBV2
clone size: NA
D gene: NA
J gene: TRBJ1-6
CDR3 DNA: TGTGCCAGCAATGCAAGGACAGCCTATAATTCACCCCTCCACTTT
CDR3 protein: CASNARTAYNSPLHF

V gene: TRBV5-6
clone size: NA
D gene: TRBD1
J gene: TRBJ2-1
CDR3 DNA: TGTGCCAGCAGCCGGGACAGTTACTACAATGAGCAGTTCTTC
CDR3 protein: CASSRDSYYNEQFF

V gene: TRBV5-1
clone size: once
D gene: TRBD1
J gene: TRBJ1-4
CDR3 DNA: TGCGCCAGCAGCTTGGGGGACAGGTTTGACGAAAAACTGTTTTTT
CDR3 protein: CASSLGDRFDEKLFF

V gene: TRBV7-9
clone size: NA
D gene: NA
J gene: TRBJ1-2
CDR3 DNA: TGTGCCAGCAGCTTGGGAGCGCAAGTGAAGAACTATGGCTACACCTTC
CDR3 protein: CASSLGAQVKNYGYTF

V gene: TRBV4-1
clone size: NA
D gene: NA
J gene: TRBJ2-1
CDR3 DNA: TGCGCCAGCAGCCAACTGGCTCTTTATAATGAGCAGTTCTTC
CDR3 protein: CASSQLALYNEQFF

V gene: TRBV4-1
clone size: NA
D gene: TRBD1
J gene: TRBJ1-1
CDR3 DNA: TGCGCCAGCAGCCCGGCGGACAGGCGGCGCACTGAAGCTTTCTTT
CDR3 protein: CASSPADRRRTEAFF

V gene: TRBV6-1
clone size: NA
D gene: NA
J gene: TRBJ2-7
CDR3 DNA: TGTGCCAGCGACCGACAGGACCCCCGCTCCTACGAGCAGTACTTC
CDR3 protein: CASDRQDPRSYEQYF

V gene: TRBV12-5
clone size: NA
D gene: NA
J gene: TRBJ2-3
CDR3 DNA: TGTGCTAGTGGTTTGACTACAGATACGCAGTATTTT
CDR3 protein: CASGLTTDTQYF

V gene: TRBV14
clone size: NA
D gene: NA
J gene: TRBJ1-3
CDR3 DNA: TGTGCCAGCAGCCTATCAGCAGGGGCTGGAAACACCATATATTTT
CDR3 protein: CASSLSAGAGNTIYF